A single T cell receptor beta chain is shown here with its context. Its antigen remains unknown. These data come from a study of OX40 agonist ivuxolimab in advanced cancers. Study-wide results and caveats: Fewer expanded clones were found on average in CD4+ than in CD8+ T cells. With doses of 0.1-3.0 mg/kg, partial responders showed among the lowest clonal expansion. At doses 0.1 to 3.0 mg/kg, CD4+ and CD8+ clones expanded.

On cycle 4 day 1 and cycle 7 day 1, as well as at baseline, blood was sampled. The germline V gene has CDR1 LGHNA and CDR2 YSLEER. The V gene lost 4 bases and the J gene lost 5 bases, with 15 bases spanning the gap. The CDR3 contains 14 residues. The data were produced by immunoSEQ multiplex PCR, yet TCRdb's version contains in-frame clones alone and is incomplete. The repertoire holds about 60,000 clones, with about 93% as singletons. The rearrangement joins TRBV4-3 to TRBJ2-7; D is possibly TRBD1 (6 bases). The source material was CD4+ or CD8+ T cells sorted from blood, sampled in a trial of the OX40 agonist ivuxolimab. The origin of this receptor is an adult with an advanced solid tumor such as melanoma, head and neck, liver or kidney cancer. Here the CDR3 DNA reads TGCGCCAGCAGCCCTATCAGGGGAGCCCACGAGCAGTACTTC. It translates to CASSPIRGAHEQYF.